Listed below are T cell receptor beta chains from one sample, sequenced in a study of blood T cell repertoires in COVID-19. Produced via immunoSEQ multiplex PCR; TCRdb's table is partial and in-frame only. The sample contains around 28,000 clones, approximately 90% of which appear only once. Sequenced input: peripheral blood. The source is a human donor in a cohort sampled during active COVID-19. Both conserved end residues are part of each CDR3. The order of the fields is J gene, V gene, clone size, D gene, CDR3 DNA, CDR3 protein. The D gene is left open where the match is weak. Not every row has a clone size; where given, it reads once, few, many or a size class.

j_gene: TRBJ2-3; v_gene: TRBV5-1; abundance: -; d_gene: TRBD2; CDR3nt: TGCGCCAGCAAACTAGCGGGGTTACCAGATACGCAGTATTTT; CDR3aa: CASKLAGLPDTQYF
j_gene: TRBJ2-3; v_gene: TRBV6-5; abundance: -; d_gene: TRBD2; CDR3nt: TGTGCCAGCAGTAGACTAGCGGGGGGAACAGATACGCAGTATTTT; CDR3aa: CASSRLAGGTDTQYF
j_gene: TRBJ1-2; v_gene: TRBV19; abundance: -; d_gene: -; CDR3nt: TGTGCCAGTAGTCCCCGGTGGGGGGACTATGGCTACACCTTC; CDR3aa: CASSPRWGDYGYTF
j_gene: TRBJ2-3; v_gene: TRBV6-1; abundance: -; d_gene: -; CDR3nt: TGTGCCAGCAGTGAACAGGGGACAGATACGCAGTATTTT; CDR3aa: CASSEQGTDTQYF
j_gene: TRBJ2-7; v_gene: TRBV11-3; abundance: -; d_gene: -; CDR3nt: TGTGCCAGCGCCAAAGAGAACTACGAGCAGTACTTC; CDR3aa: CASAKENYEQYF
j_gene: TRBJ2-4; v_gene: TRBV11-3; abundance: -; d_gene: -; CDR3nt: TGTGCCAGCAGCTTGACTAATGAGGGGGACATTCAGTACTTC; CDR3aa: CASSLTNEGDIQYF
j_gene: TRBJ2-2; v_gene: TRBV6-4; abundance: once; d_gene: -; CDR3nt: TGTGCCAGCAGTTTGAACAGTAACACCGGGGAGCTGTTTTTT; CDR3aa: CASSLNSNTGELFF
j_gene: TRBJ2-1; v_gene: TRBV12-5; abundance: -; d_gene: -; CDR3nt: TGTGCTAGTGGTTTAAGCGGATCCTACAATGAGCAGTTCTTC; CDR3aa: CASGLSGSYNEQFF
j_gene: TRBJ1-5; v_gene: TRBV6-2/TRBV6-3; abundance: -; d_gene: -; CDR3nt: TGTGCCAGCAGTTACCCGAAGGGAGGGACCCGCAATCAGCCCCAGCATTTT; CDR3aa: CASSYPKGGTRNQPQHF
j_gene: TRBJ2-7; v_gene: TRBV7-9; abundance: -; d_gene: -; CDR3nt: TGTGCCAGCAGCTTAGTGGCAGGGCTGGGCGAGCAGTACTTC; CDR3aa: CASSLVAGLGEQYF
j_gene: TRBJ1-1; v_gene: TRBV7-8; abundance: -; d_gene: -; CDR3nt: TGTGCCAGCAGCTTAGAATTTCGGGGGAGCACTGAAGCTTTCTTT; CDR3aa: CASSLEFRGSTEAFF
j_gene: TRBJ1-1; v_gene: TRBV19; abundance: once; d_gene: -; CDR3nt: TGTGCCAGTAGTATGGGTGGGCCTAACACTGAAGCTTTCTTT; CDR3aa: CASSMGGPNTEAFF
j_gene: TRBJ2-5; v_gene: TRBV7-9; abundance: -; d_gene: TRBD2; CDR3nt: TGTGCCAGCAGCCATAGCGGGAGTGGGGAGACCCAGTACTTC; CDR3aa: CASSHSGSGETQYF
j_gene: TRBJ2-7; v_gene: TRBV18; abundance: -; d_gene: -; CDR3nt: TGTGCCAGCTCACCACCGGGGGGTGAGGGCGAGCAGTACTTC; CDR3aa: CASSPPGGEGEQYF
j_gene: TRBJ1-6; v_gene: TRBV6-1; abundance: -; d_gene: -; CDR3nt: TGTGCCAGCAGTGAGCGATTATTATCCTATAATTCACCCCTCCACTTT; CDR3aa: CASSERLLSYNSPLHF